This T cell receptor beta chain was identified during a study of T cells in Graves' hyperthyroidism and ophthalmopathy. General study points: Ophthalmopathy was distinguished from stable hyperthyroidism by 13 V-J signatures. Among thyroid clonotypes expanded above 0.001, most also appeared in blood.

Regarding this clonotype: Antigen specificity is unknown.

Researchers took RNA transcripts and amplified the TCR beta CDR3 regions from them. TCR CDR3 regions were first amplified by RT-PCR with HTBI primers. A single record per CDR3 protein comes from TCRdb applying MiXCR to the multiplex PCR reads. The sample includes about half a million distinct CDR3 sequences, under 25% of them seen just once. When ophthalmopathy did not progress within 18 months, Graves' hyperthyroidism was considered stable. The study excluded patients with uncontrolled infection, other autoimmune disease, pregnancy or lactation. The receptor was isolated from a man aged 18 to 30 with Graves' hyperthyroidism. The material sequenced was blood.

In nucleotides, the CDR3 is TGTGCCAGCAGTTTATCGCAGGGGGCCCGCTATGGCTACACCTTC. Translating gives CASSLSQGARYGYTF. V is TRBV27 and J is TRBJ1-2; 8 nucleotides agree with TRBD1. This CDR3 comprises 15 residues. J was trimmed by 4 bases and V by 0 bases; bases with no gene match: 4. The V gene's germline CDR1 is MNHEY and CDR2 SMNVEV (reference sequence).